The next 23 T cell receptor beta chains were all read from a single sample in a study of cytomegalovirus exposure and HLA in healthy donors. The PCR contained 60 Vbeta and 13 Jbeta primers. Produced via immunoSEQ multiplex PCR; TCRdb's table is partial and in-frame only. The sample contains 95,000 to 150,000 clones, roughly 82% of which appear only once. Source material: PBMCs. These receptors were obtained from a woman aged 55-69 years in good health and CMV-seropositive.

V gene TRBV30 combines with J gene TRBJ1-2; D perhaps matches TRBD1 (6 bases). The CDR3 is 11 amino acids. V was shortened by 0 bases and J by 8 bases, with 7 bases between the two germline ends. CDR1 is GTSNPN and CDR2 is SVGIG in the germline V gene (reference sequence). The CDR3 sequence: CAWSVGGGYTF. The DNA for the CDR3 is TGTGCCTGGAGTGTAGGGGGAGGCTACACCTTC.

This clone occurred a few times. The genes are TRBV6-6 and TRBJ1-4; TRBD1 matches 8 bases. The CDR3 loop spans 16 amino acids. V trimming: 6 bases; J trimming: 1 base; junction bases outside the gene matches: 7. Germline CDR1 MNHNY, CDR2 SVGAGI (reference sequence). CDR3 DNA sequence: TGTGCCAGCAGGGACAGGGCAAGCGGAACTAATGAAAAACTGTTTTTT. Translating it yields CASRDRASGTNEKLFF.

This CDR3 is CASSFRGTPPSGANVLTF. The CDR3 nucleotides are TGCGCCAGCAGCTTTAGGGGCACACCGCCCTCTGGGGCCAACGTCCTGACTTTC. This chain connects TRBV5-1 to TRBJ2-6, with D possibly being TRBD1 (5 bases). The germline gives CDR1 SGHRS, CDR2 YFSETQ. V was pared by 2 bases and J by 0 bases, with 15 bases between. The CDR3 covers 18 residues.

This clone was detected only a few times. The CDR3 is CASSQDFARGYTF. For the CDR3, the DNA is TGCGCCAGCAGCCAAGATTTCGCGCGTGGCTACACCTTC. The rearrangement links TRBV4-3 to TRBJ1-2; D unclear. This CDR3 is built from 13 residues. V shed 0 bases and J shed 7 bases, with 9 bases lying between them. Germline V lookup: CDR1 LGHNA, CDR2 YSLEER.

This clone was observed a handful of times. The J gene is TRBJ1-6, the V gene TRBV11-1; perhaps TRBD1 as D (5 bases). Germline V gene sequence: CDR1 SGHAT, CDR2 FQDESV (reference sequence). The CDR3 totals 13 residues. The V gene lost 3 bases and the J gene lost 10 bases, with 10 bases spanning the gap. CDR3 sequence: CASSLQGGSPLHF. The CDR3 DNA reads TGTGCCAGCAGCTTGCAGGGCGGCTCACCCCTCCACTTT.

The chain combines TRBV5-1 with TRBJ2-5; 9 bases are a match to TRBD1. V lost 6 bases and J lost 2; bases outside the gene matches: 11. Germline V gene data show CDR1 as SGHRS and CDR2 as YFSETQ. The CDR3 has 16 amino acids. In nucleotides, the CDR3 is TGCGCCAGCACCCTTTTGGGACAGGGAACTCAAGAGACCCAGTACTTC. This encodes CASTLLGQGTQETQYF.

This sequence joins TRBV18 and TRBJ1-1; D gene uncertain. Germline CDR1 is KGHSH and CDR2 is LQKENI. The CDR3 consists of 14 residues. The V end lost 4 bases, the J end lost 1 base, and 10 bases lay between the germline ends. In DNA, the CDR3 is TGTGCCAGCTCACGAGAGGCCAAGAACACTGAAGCTTTCTTT. Translated, it gives CASSREAKNTEAFF.

Only one count was recorded for this clone. The chain carries TRBV19 and TRBJ1-1; no reliable D call. The germline CDR1 and CDR2 sequences are LNHDA and SQIVND (reference sequence). The CDR3 is 12 residues long. Between the trimmed V and J ends, which lost 7 bases and 1 base, there was a span of 7 bases. The CDR3 sequence is CASNTRNTEAFF. The CDR3 nucleotides read TGTGCCAGTAACACTAGGAACACTGAAGCTTTCTTT.

The V call is TRBV19, the J call TRBJ1-4; TRBD1 aligns across 7 bases. The germline V gene has CDR1 LNHDA and CDR2 SQIVND (reference sequence). Unmatched junction bases numbered 11, after V lost 8 bases and J lost 8 bases. This CDR3 comprises 14 residues. The CDR3, as DNA: TGTGCCAGTTCCCAGGACAGGCGGGGCGAAAAACTGTTTTTT. This gives the protein CASSQDRRGEKLFF.

As DNA, the CDR3 is TGCGCCAGCAGCCCACGGTCCCGGGACAGGGGGTTCTCTGGAAACACCATATATTTT. Protein sequence: CASSPRSRDRGFSGNTIYF. The J gene is TRBJ1-3, the V gene TRBV5-1; 11 positions agree with TRBD1. The V and J ends lost 4 bases and 0 bases, in that order; junction bases with no gene match: 12. CDR1 is SGHRS and CDR2 is YFSETQ in the germline V gene. The CDR3 totals 19 residues.

As to this clone: Other DNA sequences within the sample encode an identical CDR3. The chain uses TRBV11-3 and TRBJ2-5; TRBD2 matches at 11 bases. This CDR3 contains 19 residues. Unmatched junction bases numbered 15, after V lost 1 base and J lost 5 bases. Germline V gene data show CDR1 as SGHNT and CDR2 as YENEEA. The DNA of the CDR3 is TGTGCCAGCAGCTTAGGCGCTAGCGGGGGGTCGACCCGCCGGGAGACCCAGTACTTC. It codes for CASSLGASGGSTRRETQYF.

J is TRBJ2-1 and V is TRBV9; TRBD2 matches 7 bases. Per germline, CDR1 SGDLS and CDR2 YYNGEE. V shed 2 bases, J shed 4 bases, and the junction held 6 bases outside the gene matches. CDR3 length: 15 residues. The CDR3: CASSVLPGGYNEQFF. CDR3 nucleotides: TGTGCCAGCAGCGTCTTACCGGGGGGATACAATGAGCAGTTCTTC.

The J gene is TRBJ2-2, the V gene TRBV16, with unresolved D. The V and J ends lost 2 bases and 2 bases respectively, with 9 bases between them. The CDR3 sequence is 15 residues long. Germline V CDR1 and CDR2: KGHSY, FQNENV. CDR3 region: CASSQGNSNTGELFF. The CDR3 DNA follows: TGTGCCAGCAGCCAAGGCAACAGTAACACCGGGGAGCTGTTTTTT.

V and J are TRBV4-3 and TRBJ1-5; the match to TRBD1 covers 7 bases. The ends lost 4 bases at V and 4 bases at J; junction bases unmatched: 7. The CDR3 length is 15 residues. Looked up from germline, CDR1 is LGHNA and CDR2 is YSLEER. CDR3 sequence: CASSLRGTVNQPQHF. In DNA form, the CDR3 reads TGCGCCAGCAGCCTACGAGGGACAGTGAATCAGCCCCAGCATTTT.

V usage is TRBV27 and J usage is TRBJ2-1, with D hard to call. V dropped 9 bases and J dropped 3 bases, with 12 bases sitting between them. The CDR3 consists of 13 residues. Germline V gene data show CDR1 as MNHEY and CDR2 as SMNVEV (reference sequence). The CDR3 coding sequence is TGTGCCAGTACAAAACAGTTCTACAATGAGCAGTTCTTC. Amino acids: CASTKQFYNEQFF.

The genes are TRBV6-5 and TRBJ1-6, with 7 bases fitting TRBD1. CDR1 and CDR2 (germline): MNHEY, SVGAGI. The CDR3 sequence is 15 residues long. V was pared by 2 bases and J by 8 bases, with 6 bases of the junction left unmatched. The CDR3 loop is CASSYTTGTDSPLHF. CDR3 coding DNA: TGTGCCAGCAGTTACACGACAGGGACCGATTCACCCCTCCACTTT.

The V and J genes are TRBV29-1 and TRBJ2-1, with TRBD1 as a possible D gene (6 bases). In germline, CDR1 is SQVTM, CDR2 ANQGSEA. Trimming left V 3 bases short and J 15 bases short, with 18 bases between. CDR3 length: 12 residues. In DNA, the CDR3 is TGCAGCGTTGATACGGACAGACCGGAACGGTTCTTC. Amino acids: CSVDTDRPERFF.

On this clone itself: At the DNA level, this CDR3 is encoded by other sequences in the same sample as well. This chain uses TRBV5-4 with TRBJ2-7; TRBD2 matches 11 bases. V lost 0 bases to trimming and J lost 4 bases; unmatched junction nucleotides: 3. This CDR3 is 15 amino acids long. Per the germline V gene, CDR1 is SGHNT and CDR2 is YYREEE (reference sequence). CDR3: CASSLVSSGGYEQYF. As DNA, the CDR3 is TGTGCCAGCAGCTTGGTGTCTAGCGGGGGGTACGAGCAGTACTTC.

There are a few counts of this clone. V and J are TRBV13 and TRBJ2-7; 9 bases agree with TRBD1. The CDR3 contains 20 residues. Germline V CDR1 and CDR2: PRHDT, FYEKMQ (reference sequence). Trimming at V came to 5 bases and at J to 3 bases, leaving 23 bases not matched to a gene. The CDR3 sequence: CASSVRMPGTGLQRYYEQYF. The CDR3, as DNA: TGTGCCAGCAGCGTCAGAATGCCCGGGACAGGGCTCCAAAGATACTACGAGCAGTACTTC.

The chain uses TRBV11-2 and TRBJ1-1; no reliable D call. The CDR3 is 13 amino acids. V dropped 5 bases and J dropped 1 base, with 8 bases sitting between them. In germline, CDR1 is SGHAT, CDR2 FQNNGV. The CDR3 nucleotides read TGTGCCAGCAGCAATCAGGAGAACACTGAAGCTTTCTTT. Translating it yields CASSNQENTEAFF.

This chain links TRBV28 with TRBJ2-2; 8 positions match TRBD2. CDR3 length: 18 residues. Germline V gene data show CDR1 as MDHEN and CDR2 as SYDVKM. The ends lost 5 bases at V and 0 bases at J; junction bases unmatched: 11. The CDR3 DNA sequence: TGTGCCAGCAGTCCCTTCCTGACTAGCGCCACGAACACCGGGGAGCTGTTTTTT. Translated: CASSPFLTSATNTGELFF.

This clone was seen a few times. This chain uses TRBV28 with TRBJ2-1; a weak D match, TRBD1 (7 bases). Germline lookup yields CDR1 MDHEN and CDR2 SYDVKM. V was shortened by 7 bases and J by 3 bases, with 16 bases between the two germline ends. The CDR3 length is 15 residues. The CDR3 region has the DNA TGTGCCAGCACCCCAAGGAGGGGGCGCTACAATGAGCAGTTCTTC. Amino acid sequence: CASTPRRGRYNEQFF. Using reference TRBV28 and TRBJ2-1 for the parts outside the CDR3, the full variable domain is DVKVTQSSRYLVKRTGEKVFLECVQDMDHENMFWYRQDPGLGLRLIYFSYDVKMKEKGDIPEGYSVSREKKERFSLILESASTNQTSMYLCASTPRRGRYNEQFFGPGTRLTVL.

This clone was observed once. The identical CDR3 is also encoded by other nucleotide sequences in the sample. The rearrangement joins TRBV18 to TRBJ2-5, with D tentatively TRBD2 (6 bases). Germline assignment: CDR1 KGHSH and CDR2 LQKENI. The CDR3 spans 13 residues. The V end was cut by 1 base, the J end by 4 bases, with 7 bases between. The CDR3 nucleotides read TGTGCCAGCTCACCACGGGGAGGAGAGACCCAGTACTTC. It is translated as CASSPRGGETQYF.